Following are 10 T cell receptor beta chains from one sample sequenced in a study of patients and donors after allogeneic stem cell transplantation. TCRdb reanalysed the RT-PCR reads using MiXCR and keeps one entry per CDR3 protein. Of about 960,000 distinct CDR3 sequences in the sample, more than 15% were seen once. Input material: blood, either unsorted or a sorted T cell fraction (not recorded which). The receptors come from a human donor who was either an allogeneic HSCT recipient or a stem cell or donor lymphocyte infusion donor (not recorded which). It is not recorded whose cells these are; they may come from a transplant donor.

The CDR3 sequence: CASGSGGGPYNEQFF. The CDR3 DNA reads TGTGCCAGCGGTTCGGGGGGGGGCCCCTACAATGAGCAGTTCTTC. V and J are TRBV25-1 and TRBJ2-1, with 8 bases aligning to TRBD2. The CDR3 is 15 residues long. Losses at the gene ends were 8 bases for V and 2 bases for J; bases not matched to a gene: 8. Germline loops: CDR1 MGHDK, CDR2 SYGVNS.

The chain links TRBV12-3 or TRBV12-4 to TRBJ2-7; the D is unclear. Trimming shortened V by 0 bases and J by 3 bases, and 9 bases separated the two germline ends. This CDR3 is built from 14 residues. The CDR3 here is CASSLADNVYEQYF. In DNA form, the CDR3 reads TGTGCCAGCAGTTTAGCCGACAATGTCTACGAGCAGTACTTC.

The sample holds a few counts of this clonotype. The chain combines TRBV5-1 with TRBJ1-2; D gene unclear. Trimming took off 3 bases at V and 8 bases at J, with 14 bases between the two ends. The CDR3 is 13 residues long. The V gene's germline CDR1 is SGHRS and CDR2 YFSETQ. The CDR3 loop reads CASSSDPLGGYTF. CDR3 bases: TGCGCCAGCAGCTCGGACCCCTTGGGAGGCTACACCTTC.

This clonotype showed up just a few times. The gene calls are TRBV10-3 and TRBJ2-3; no clear D. V gave up 11 bases and J gave up 5 bases, with 11 bases separating them. The CDR3 extends over 11 amino acids. CDR1 and CDR2 from the germline V gene are ENHRY and SYGVKD. The CDR3 sequence is CASYGLDTQYF. The CDR3 nucleotides are TGTGCCTCCTATGGATTAGATACGCAGTATTTT.

The chain couples TRBV20-1 to TRBJ2-5; tentative D call: TRBD2 (5 bases). The CDR3 runs 12 residues. Germline CDR1 is DFQATT and CDR2 is SNEGSKA (reference sequence). Trimming pared 6 bases from V and 5 bases from J, leaving 13 bases between. CDR3 sequence reads: CSAFAPGETQYF. CDR3 nucleotide sequence: TGCAGTGCCTTTGCACCGGGGGAGACCCAGTACTTC.

For this clonotype: A read error is likely, as this CDR3 ends without the conserved phenylalanine or tryptophan. The genes are TRBV9 and TRBJ2-1, with TRBD1 matching over 9 bases. Per germline, CDR1 SGDLS and CDR2 YYNGEE. Unmatched junction bases numbered 14, after V lost 3 bases and J lost 7 bases. This CDR3 has 17 amino acids. In nucleotides, the CDR3 is TGTGCCAGCAGCGAGCCCTTAGTCGGGACAGGGAGGAATGAGCAGTTCCTC. This encodes CASSEPLVGTGRNEQFL.

This clonotype was found a few times. The rearrangement links TRBV12-3 or TRBV12-4 to TRBJ1-5; D remains unclear. This CDR3 contains 15 residues. V was shortened by 0 bases and J by 1 base, with 7 bases between the two germline ends. CDR3 amino acids: CASSLARASNQPQHF. In DNA, the CDR3 is TGTGCCAGCAGTTTAGCGAGAGCAAGCAATCAGCCCCAGCATTTT.

The chain is built from TRBV25-1 and TRBJ2-3; the D is unclear. This CDR3 contains 15 residues. Trimming left V 4 bases short and J 1 base short, with 12 bases between. Germline-derived CDR1 and CDR2 are MGHDK and SYGVNS. DNA for the CDR3: TGTGCCAGCAGTGCCAATGGGTTGGGCACAGATACGCAGTATTTT. It encodes CASSANGLGTDTQYF.

The chain carries TRBV7-2 and TRBJ1-1; D gene unclear. Germline CDR1 and CDR2: SGHTA and FQGNSA. CDR3 length: 14 residues. The V end lost 4 bases, the J end lost 1 base, and 10 bases lay between the germline ends. CDR3 nucleotides: TGTGCCAGCAGCTGCAAAGTTTCGAACACTGAAGCTTTCTTT. This gives the protein CASSCKVSNTEAFF.

The table lists this clonotype with a count of one. The chain carries TRBV9 and TRBJ2-3; D is ambiguous. V was clipped by 1 base and J by 5 bases, with 14 bases between them. CDR3 size: 15 residues. Per the germline V gene, CDR1 is SGDLS and CDR2 is YYNGEE. CDR3 sequence reads: CASSVIAEHRDTQYF. In DNA, the CDR3 is TGTGCCAGCAGCGTAATAGCCGAACATAGAGATACGCAGTATTTT.